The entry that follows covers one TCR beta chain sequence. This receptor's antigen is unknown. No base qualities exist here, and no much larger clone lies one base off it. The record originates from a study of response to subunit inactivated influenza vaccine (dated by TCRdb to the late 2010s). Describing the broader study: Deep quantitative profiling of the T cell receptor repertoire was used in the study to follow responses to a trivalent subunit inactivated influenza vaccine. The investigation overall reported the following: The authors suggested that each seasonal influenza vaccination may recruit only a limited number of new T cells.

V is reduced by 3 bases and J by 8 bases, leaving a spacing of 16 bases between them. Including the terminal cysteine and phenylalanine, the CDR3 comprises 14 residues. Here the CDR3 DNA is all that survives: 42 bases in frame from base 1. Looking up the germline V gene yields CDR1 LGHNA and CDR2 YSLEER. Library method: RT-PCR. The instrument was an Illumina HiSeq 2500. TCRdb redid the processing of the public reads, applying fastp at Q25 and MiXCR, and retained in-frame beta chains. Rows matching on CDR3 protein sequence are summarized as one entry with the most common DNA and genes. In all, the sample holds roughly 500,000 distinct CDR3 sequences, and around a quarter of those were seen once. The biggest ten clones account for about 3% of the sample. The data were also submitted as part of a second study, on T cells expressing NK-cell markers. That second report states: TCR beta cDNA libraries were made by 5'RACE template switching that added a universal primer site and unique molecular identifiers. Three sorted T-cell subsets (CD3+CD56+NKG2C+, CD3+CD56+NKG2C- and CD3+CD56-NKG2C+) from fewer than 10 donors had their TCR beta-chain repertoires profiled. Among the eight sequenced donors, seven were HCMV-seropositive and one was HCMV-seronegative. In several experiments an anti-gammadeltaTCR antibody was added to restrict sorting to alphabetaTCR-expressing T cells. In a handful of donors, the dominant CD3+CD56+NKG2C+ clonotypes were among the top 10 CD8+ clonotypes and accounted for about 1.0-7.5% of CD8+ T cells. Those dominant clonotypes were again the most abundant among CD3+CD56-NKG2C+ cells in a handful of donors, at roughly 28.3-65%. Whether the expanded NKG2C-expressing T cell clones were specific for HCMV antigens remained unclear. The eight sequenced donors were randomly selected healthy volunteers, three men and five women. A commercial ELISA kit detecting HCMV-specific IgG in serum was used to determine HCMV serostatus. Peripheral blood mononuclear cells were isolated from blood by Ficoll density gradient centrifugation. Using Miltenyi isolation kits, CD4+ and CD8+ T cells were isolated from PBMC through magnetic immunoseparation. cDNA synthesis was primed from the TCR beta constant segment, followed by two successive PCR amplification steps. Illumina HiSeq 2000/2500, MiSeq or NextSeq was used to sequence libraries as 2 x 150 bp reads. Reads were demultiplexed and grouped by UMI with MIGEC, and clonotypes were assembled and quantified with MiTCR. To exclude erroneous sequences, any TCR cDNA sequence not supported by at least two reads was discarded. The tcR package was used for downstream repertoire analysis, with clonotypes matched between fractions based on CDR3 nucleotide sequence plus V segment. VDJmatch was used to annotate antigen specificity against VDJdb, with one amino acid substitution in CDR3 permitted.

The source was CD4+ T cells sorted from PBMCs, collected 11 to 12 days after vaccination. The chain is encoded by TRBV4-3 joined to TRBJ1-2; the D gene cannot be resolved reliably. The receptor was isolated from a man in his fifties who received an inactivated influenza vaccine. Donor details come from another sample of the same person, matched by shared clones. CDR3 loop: CASSHEHGERGYTF. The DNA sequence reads TGCGCCAGCAGCCACGAACACGGGGAGAGGGGCTACACCTTC.